This TCR beta chain was documented in a study of cytomegalovirus exposure and HLA in healthy donors. Study-wide background: HLA-typed donors were the source of 83 million or so unique TCRs held in an early data release.

About this clone: Its specificity is not known.

PCR primers comprised 60 Vbeta and 13 Jbeta primers. Clones were read by immunoSEQ multiplex PCR, and TCRdb kept only the in-frame ones, dropping some. Altogether around 120,000 clones are present, roughly 79% being singletons, with the ten largest covering around 0.7%. V lost 3 bases and J lost 5; bases outside the gene matches: 3. Germline CDR1 GTSNPN, CDR2 SVGIG (reference sequence). The CDR3 extends over 12 amino acids. Study-wide points: Indistinguishable V segments, including TRBV6-2 and TRBV6-3, were excluded. An analysis that came later showed most CMV-associated TCR beta chains appearing HLA-restricted.

Sequencing used PBMCs. This rearrangement joins TRBV30 to TRBJ1-1, with 7 bases matching TRBD1. The TCR sequence derives from a young man in good health and CMV-seronegative. The CDR3 here is CAWRTGRTEAFF. DNA for the CDR3: TGTGCCTGGAGGACAGGGAGAACTGAAGCTTTCTTT.